This T cell receptor beta chain was retrieved from a study of blood T cell repertoires in COVID-19. On the study more broadly: Samples representing acute and convalescent COVID-19 were sourced from the United States, Italy and Spain.

With 3 bases removed from V and 3 bases from J, the gap between germline ends came to 9 bases. This CDR3 is built from 14 residues. Germline values: CDR1 SEHNR, CDR2 FQNEAQ (reference sequence). Sequenced by immunoSEQ multiplex PCR; TCRdb stores in-frame clones only, minus some. The sample includes a few hundred thousand clones, 89% of them seen just once. This receptor was obtained from a woman aged 35 to 49 who had recovered from COVID-19. The sample taken for sequencing was peripheral blood. The chain joins TRBV7-9 to TRBJ2-1; D gene uncertain. CDR3: CASSFYLSYNEQFF. The CDR3 DNA follows: TGTGCCAGCAGCTTTTATCTTAGCTACAATGAGCAGTTCTTC.